This T cell receptor beta chain is drawn from a study of shared T cell receptors in the human thymus. V lost 3 bases and J 2 bases, leaving 14 bases between the germline ends. The CDR3 loop spans 15 amino acids. CDR1 MGHRA and CDR2 YSYEKL come from the germline V gene. Repertoires were generated with immunoSEQ multiplex PCR, while TCRdb's copy carries only in-frame clones and drops some. Altogether hundreds of thousands of clones are present, approximately 83% being singletons, with the ten largest covering around 0.01%. Separately, the same data were catalogued under a study of human thymus T cells. From that report: Thymus tissue was removed during corrective cardiac surgery. A high degree of thymic repertoire overlap among unrelated individuals was reported in related research.

Sequencing was carried out using thymocytes. The chain is built from TRBV4-1 and TRBJ2-7, with no clear D. The sequence was collected from a girl in the first two years of life with a congenital heart defect. CDR3 DNA sequence: TGCGCCAGCAGCCAGGGCGTTACCAGGACCTACGAGCAGTACTTC. This encodes CASSQGVTRTYEQYF.